This record concerns one TCR beta chain sequence. Antigen: not known. Other DNA variants within this sample encode the same CDR3. This entry is derived from a study of shared clonotypes between healthy human individuals. Study results and caveats: Generally, naive subsets (rather than memory subsets) showed larger estimated richness. Blood alone was sampled, and tissue repertoires likely differ.

An approximately 200 ng quantity of DNA, some 30,000 T cell genomes, went into the sorted-subset replicate PCRs. Using immunoSEQ multiplex PCR, the repertoire was profiled, and TCRdb retains in-frame clones only, with some absent. The sample shows 2 million to 2.5 million clones, 95% of them seen only once. The germline CDR1 and CDR2 sequences are SEHNR and FQNEAQ (reference sequence). The CDR3 contains 15 residues. The germline V and J ends were trimmed by 1 base and 2 bases, with 12 bases remaining between them. The J gene is TRBJ2-7, the V gene TRBV7-9; a possible D gene is TRBD1 (6 bases). The source of this sequence is a man between 18 and 29 years old in good health. The sequencing sample was made of naive CD4+ T cells sorted from blood. Indicated subset: CD45RA+ positively selected. The CDR3 region has the DNA TGTGCCAGCAGCTTAGGTCTGGCAGGGGCCTACGAGCAGTACTTC. Its translation is CASSLGLAGAYEQYF.